These T cell receptor beta chains were read from a single sample in a study of CD8 T cells in ankylosing spondylitis. TCRdb redid the calling of the 5' RACE reads with MiXCR, one entry per CDR3 protein. The table shows 300,000 to 350,000 distinct CDR3 sequences, with less than 25% occurring only once. Sequencing was carried out using blood, either unsorted or a sorted T cell fraction (not recorded which). Source of these receptors: a female donor with ankylosing spondylitis or in good health (not recorded which). Both conserved end residues are part of each CDR3. D genes are given only for firm matches. Where a row states a size, it is once, few, many or the class of an expanded clone; other rows omit it.

>.|TRBV28|TRBJ2-7|.
TGTGCCAGCAGTTTACAGGATACCTTCCGGGAGCAGTACTTC
CASSLQDTFREQYF
>.|TRBV6-2/TRBV6-3|TRBJ1-1|.
TGTGCCAGTAGGATTAACAGAGAAGCTTTCTTT
CASRINREAFF
>.|TRBV10-3|TRBJ1-2|.
TGTGCCATCAGTGGTACAGAGAGATATGGCTACACCTTC
CAISGTERYGYTF
>.|TRBV21-1|TRBJ2-5|.
TGTGCCAGCAGCAAGGAGGGGGGCCGGGAGACCCAGTACTTC
CASSKEGGRETQYF
>.|TRBV7-2|TRBJ2-1|.
TGTGCCAGCAGCGTCGTAAGGGGCAATGAGCAGTTCTTC
CASSVVRGNEQFF
>.|TRBV5-2|TRBJ2-7|.
TGTGCCATCGGCCCCGGGACTAGCGTTTTCGTAAACTCCTACGAGCAGTACTTC
CAIGPGTSVFVNSYEQYF
>.|TRBV6-8|TRBJ2-3|few
TGTGCCAGCAGCCCCCCCCCGGGGGGCACAGATACGCAGTATTTT
CASSPPPGGTDTQYF
>TRBD2|TRBV4-3|TRBJ2-1|few
TGCGCCAGCAGCCAAGATCTTTGGAGAACTAGCGGGAATGTTGAGCAGTTCTTC
CASSQDLWRTSGNVEQFF
>.|TRBV12-3/TRBV12-4|TRBJ2-2|.
TGTGCCAGCAGACCGGGGAGACAGGCCCACACCGGGGAGCTGTTTTTT
CASRPGRQAHTGELFF
>TRBD2|TRBV9|TRBJ2-3|.
TGTGCCAGCAGCGTAGCTAGCGGGAGCAGAGATACGCAGTATTTT
CASSVASGSRDTQYF
>TRBD1|TRBV12-3/TRBV12-4|TRBJ1-1|few
TGTGCCAGCAGTTTTCCGGGACAGGGGGCTGAGACTGAAGCTTTCTTT
CASSFPGQGAETEAFF
>TRBD2|TRBV6-6|TRBJ2-7|few
TGTGCCAGCAGATTCATAGCGGGTCAGGAGCAGTACTTC
CASRFIAGQEQYF
>.|TRBV12-3/TRBV12-4|TRBJ2-1|many
TGTGCCAGCAGTTTGCCGGGGGCGCGGTCCTACAATGAGCAGTTCTTC
CASSLPGARSYNEQFF
>.|TRBV4-3|TRBJ2-7|few
TGCGCCAGCAGCCAAGAACGGGGGGGACAGAGGTTCTACGAGCAGTACTTC
CASSQERGGQRFYEQYF
>.|TRBV12-3/TRBV12-4|TRBJ2-2|.
TGTGCCAGCAGTTTTAGTTTAGCGGCCACCGGGGAGCTGTTTTTT
CASSFSLAATGELFF
>.|TRBV4-3|TRBJ1-4|.
TGCGCCAGCAGCCAAGATTCCGTGGGGCAGGGTCGTGAAAAACTGTTTTTT
CASSQDSVGQGREKLFF
>TRBD2|TRBV6-1|TRBJ2-1|.
TGTGCCAGCGGACTAGCGGGAGTGGGTGAGCAGTTCTTC
CASGLAGVGEQFF
>.|TRBV27|TRBJ2-1|few
TGTGCCAGCGCGCGGGGGCCCTACAATGAGCAGTTCTTC
CASARGPYNEQFF
>TRBD1|TRBV12-3/TRBV12-4|TRBJ2-7|.
TGTGCCAGCACCGAAGGACAGGGGCGACCCCGTACGAAGCAGTACTTC
CASTEGQGRPRTKQYF
>.|TRBV29-1|TRBJ2-1|many
TGCAGCGTGGGCACGGGGGTGGATGAGCAGTTCTTC
CSVGTGVDEQFF
>TRBD1|TRBV12-3/TRBV12-4|TRBJ2-1|few
TGTGCCAGCAGTGAGCCGGGGACAGGACTTAATGAGCAGTTCTTC
CASSEPGTGLNEQFF
>.|TRBV9|TRBJ1-4|.
TGTGCCAGCCTTCTCCCGGGTCCCCTGGACGAAAAACTGTTTTTT
CASLLPGPLDEKLFF
>.|TRBV6-2/TRBV6-3|TRBJ2-7|.
TGTGCCAGCAGTCCGAGACAGGGAGGATACGAGCAGTACTTC
CASSPRQGGYEQYF
>.|TRBV12-3/TRBV12-4|TRBJ2-3|many
TGTGCCAGCACTCGAGCCCGAGATACGCAGTATTTT
CASTRARDTQYF
>TRBD2|TRBV6-1|TRBJ2-1|few
TGTGCCAGCAGTCCCAGACTAGCGGGCTTGGGGGACAATGAGCAGTTCTTC
CASSPRLAGLGDNEQFF
>TRBD1|TRBV20-1|TRBJ2-2|.
TGCAGTGCTCTACGACAGGGCGGCACCGGGGAGCTGTTTTTT
CSALRQGGTGELFF
>.|TRBV10-3|TRBJ2-1|few
TGTGCCATCCAGGCGGGGCGCGGTGAGCAGTTCTTC
CAIQAGRGEQFF
>TRBD2|TRBV20-1|TRBJ2-5|few
TGCAGTGCTAGCCCTACATTAGCGGGAGGAAAGACCCAGTACTTC
CSASPTLAGGKTQYF
>.|TRBV4-1|TRBJ2-1|once
TGCGCCAGCAGCCATTATCCCGTTAGTGGGACGTACAATGAGCAGTTCTTC
CASSHYPVSGTYNEQFF
>TRBD2|TRBV6-1|TRBJ2-4|.
TGTGCCAGCTCGCACCCGGGACTAGCGGGAGTGTTTGCCAAAAACATTCAGTACTTC
CASSHPGLAGVFAKNIQYF
>TRBD1|TRBV6-1|TRBJ1-2|many
TGTGCCAGCAGTCGACAGGGCTTCTATGGCTACACCTTC
CASSRQGFYGYTF
>.|TRBV18|TRBJ1-3|.
TGTGCCAGCTCACCACCGATCTCTGGAAACACCATATATTTT
CASSPPISGNTIYF
>.|TRBV29-1|TRBJ2-1|many
TGCAGCGTCGCAAGGGTCCTAGACAATGAGCAGTTCTTC
CSVARVLDNEQFF
>TRBD1|TRBV10-3|TRBJ2-7|.
TGTGCCATCAGTGACGGACAGGTCTTAGAGCAGTACTTC
CAISDGQVLEQYF
>.|TRBV5-8|TRBJ1-5|.
TGTGCCAGCAGCTTGGTGGGTCAGGGAGGGTATCAGCCCCAGCATTTT
CASSLVGQGGYQPQHF
>.|TRBV11-2|TRBJ1-1|.
TGTGCCAGCAGCTTAGTAACCGTGGTTCTGAACACTGAAGCTTTCTTT
CASSLVTVVLNTEAFF
>TRBD2|TRBV6-2/TRBV6-3|TRBJ2-1|.
TGTGCCAGCAGCCGGACTAGCGGGGCCAATGAGCAGTTCTTC
CASSRTSGANEQFF
>.|TRBV5-6|TRBJ2-2|few
TGTGCCAGCAGCGTGAACCCCGGGGAGCTGTTTTTT
CASSVNPGELFF
>.|TRBV27|TRBJ1-5|.
TGTGCCAGCAGTTCTCCCCTTGTGCAGGAGCATCAGCCCCAGCATTTT
CASSSPLVQEHQPQHF
>.|TRBV3-1|TRBJ2-7|few
TGTGCCAGCAGCCAAATGACTAGACAATCCTACGAGCAGTACTTC
CASSQMTRQSYEQYF
>TRBD1|TRBV5-4|TRBJ2-3|once
TGTGCCAGCAGCTTACAGGGGGAGGCAGATACGCAGTATTTT
CASSLQGEADTQYF
>.|TRBV20-1|TRBJ2-1|.
TGCAGTGCTATCCAGGGTTCCTACAATGAGCAGTTCTTC
CSAIQGSYNEQFF
>TRBD1|TRBV2|TRBJ1-5|.
TGTGCCAGCACAGGGGACAGAGGCCTTTATAGCAATCAGCCCCAGCATTTT
CASTGDRGLYSNQPQHF
>.|TRBV20-1|TRBJ2-3|.
TGCAGTGCTACCCCTAGCGGTAGGGGGACAGATACGCAGTATTTT
CSATPSGRGTDTQYF
>.|TRBV4-2|TRBJ2-7|.
TGTGCCAGCAGCCAAGCCCGGGGCGGCACCTCCTACGAGCAGTACTTC
CASSQARGGTSYEQYF
>.|TRBV6-1|TRBJ2-3|.
TGTGCCAGCAGCCCTCGGACACCTAGAACAGATACGCAGTATTTT
CASSPRTPRTDTQYF
>.|TRBV28|TRBJ2-1|.
TGTGCCAGCAGTTTCCCCGGCGGGGGCAGGTTGAATGAGCAGTTCTTC
CASSFPGGGRLNEQFF
>TRBD2|TRBV5-1|TRBJ2-1|.
TGCGCCAGCAGCTTGGGGGTCGCGGGAGGAACTAATGAGCAGTTCTTC
CASSLGVAGGTNEQFF
>TRBD1|TRBV6-1|TRBJ2-1|few
TGTGCCAGCAGTCGACAGGGGGTGGGCGAGCAGTTCTTC
CASSRQGVGEQFF
>.|TRBV20-1|TRBJ2-3|.
TGCAGTGCCTTAGATAGCGCCAGGGATACGCAGTATTTT
CSALDSARDTQYF
>.|TRBV2|TRBJ2-7|.
TGTGCCAGCAGTGAATGGGGTGGGCAGGGCAGCTACGAGCAGTACTTC
CASSEWGGQGSYEQYF
>TRBD2|TRBV14|TRBJ2-1|.
TGTGCCAGCAGCCAGAGTCGCGGGAGGGTCCTGATCTTC
CASSQSRGRVLIF
>.|TRBV4-3|TRBJ2-7|few
TGCGCCAGCAGCTCCCGGACAGATACCTACGAGCAGTACTTC
CASSSRTDTYEQYF
>TRBD2|TRBV6-4|TRBJ2-1|.
TGTGCCAGCAGTGACTCTATCGTGGGAGGGCCTATTAACAATGAGCAGTTCTTC
CASSDSIVGGPINNEQFF
>.|TRBV7-9|TRBJ2-3|.
TGTGCCAGCAGCTTAGCGTGGGCGGAGGGGAGCACAGATACGCAGTATTTT
CASSLAWAEGSTDTQYF